A selection of T cell receptor beta chains follows, all from one sample in a study of blood T cell repertoires in COVID-19. Method: immunoSEQ multiplex PCR; TCRdb's copy keeps in-frame clones and lacks some. There are about 230,000 clones in the sample; roughly 82% occur only once, and under 2.5% lies in the top ten. Material for sequencing was peripheral blood. These receptor sequences come from a middle-aged man who had recovered from COVID-19. The CDR3 runs from the conserved cysteine through the conserved F or W. Each record gives: D gene, V gene, clone size, J gene, CDR3 protein, CDR3 DNA. The D gene is left open where the match is weak. Clone size appears in some rows only: once, few, many, or a class for an expanded clone.

TRBD1,TRBV3-1/TRBV3-2,.,TRBJ2-5,CASSHIGFQGAQYF,TGTGCCAGCAGCCATATCGGCTTCCAGGGGGCCCAGTACTTC
.,TRBV9,.,TRBJ2-1,CASSVGGDFYNEQFF,TGTGCCAGCAGCGTAGGAGGGGACTTCTACAATGAGCAGTTCTTC
.,TRBV12-5,.,TRBJ2-1,CASIPGERLHEQFF,TGTGCTAGTATCCCAGGGGAAAGGTTGCATGAGCAGTTCTTC
.,TRBV30,once,TRBJ2-7,CALQGPREEQYF,TGTGCCTTACAGGGACCACGGGAAGAGCAGTACTTC
.,TRBV7-8,.,TRBJ2-2,CASSLRGPGTGELFF,TGTGCCAGCAGCTTGCGGGGCCCGGGCACCGGGGAGCTGTTTTTT
.,TRBV5-1,once,TRBJ1-3,CASSLGTPNGPGNTIYF,TGCGCCAGCAGCTTGGGGACTCCTAATGGACCTGGAAACACCATATATTTT
.,TRBV5-5,.,TRBJ2-3,CASSLARASADTQYF,TGTGCCAGCAGCTTGGCCCGCGCGTCCGCAGATACGCAGTATTTT
.,TRBV11-2,.,TRBJ1-1,CASSPSAGRGMNTEAFF,TGTGCCAGCAGCCCGAGTGCAGGGAGGGGGATGAACACTGAAGCTTTCTTT
.,TRBV5-1,.,TRBJ2-7,CASSLVHRSSYEQYF,TGCGCCAGCAGCTTGGTACACAGGAGCTCCTACGAGCAGTACTTC
TRBD2,TRBV9,once,TRBJ2-3,CASSVPGGISTDTQYF,TGTGCCAGCAGCGTGCCGGGGGGGATTAGCACAGATACGCAGTATTTT
TRBD1,TRBV18,.,TRBJ2-5,CASSSDRGQETQYF,TGTGCCAGCTCATCGGACAGGGGCCAAGAGACCCAGTACTTC
.,TRBV9,.,TRBJ2-2,CASSTPGAGELFF,TGTGCCAGCAGCACTCCAGGGGCTGGGGAGCTGTTTTTT
.,TRBV7-9,.,TRBJ2-5,CASSQTRVQETQYF,TGTGCCAGCAGCCAAACTAGGGTTCAAGAGACCCAGTACTTC
.,TRBV27,.,TRBJ2-2,CASRGQANTGELFF,TGTGCCAGCAGGGGACAAGCGAACACCGGGGAGCTGTTTTTT
TRBD1,TRBV5-1,.,TRBJ1-2,CASSLAGGQVGGYTF,TGCGCCAGCAGCTTGGCAGGGGGCCAGGTTGGTGGCTACACCTTC
TRBD1,TRBV11-3,once,TRBJ1-2,CASSSHRGNYGYTF,TGTGCCAGCAGCTCCCACAGGGGGAACTATGGCTACACCTTC
.,TRBV5-1,.,TRBJ1-4,CASTYSGTTNEKLFF,TGCGCCAGCACCTACTCCGGGACAACTAATGAAAAACTGTTTTTT
TRBD1,TRBV5-1,.,TRBJ2-6,CASSFGQGISGANVLTF,TGCGCCAGCAGCTTTGGACAGGGGATTAGTGGGGCCAACGTCCTGACTTTC
TRBD1,TRBV2,.,TRBJ1-6,CASRTGGEDSPLHF,TGTGCCAGCAGAACAGGGGGCGAGGATTCACCCCTCCACTTT
TRBD2,TRBV10-2,.,TRBJ2-1,CASSPNRDRGDEQFF,TGCGCCAGCAGCCCTAATAGGGACCGGGGGGATGAGCAGTTCTTC
TRBD1,TRBV30,.,TRBJ1-1,CAWSVERGQGTEAFF,TGTGCCTGGAGTGTTGAAAGGGGGCAAGGCACTGAAGCTTTCTTT
TRBD1,TRBV19,.,TRBJ1-5,CASSTYGQGNQPQHF,TGTGCCAGTAGTACCTACGGACAGGGCAATCAGCCCCAGCATTTT
.,TRBV5-1,.,TRBJ2-4,CASSFEGEDIQYF,TGCGCCAGCAGCTTTGAAGGGGAGGACATTCAGTACTTC
TRBD1,TRBV7-9,.,TRBJ1-1,CASSSSGGDTEAFF,TGTGCCAGCAGCTCATCAGGGGGAGACACTGAAGCTTTCTTT
.,TRBV6-6,.,TRBJ1-2,CASSYSNRVNGYTF,TGTGCCAGCAGTTACTCGAACAGGGTAAATGGCTACACCTTC
.,TRBV6-5,.,TRBJ2-1,CASSYGGAPDEQFF,TGTGCCAGCAGTTACGGCGGGGCACCGGATGAGCAGTTCTTC
.,TRBV21-1,.,TRBJ1-4,CASSAGLMGNPPTKLFF,TGTGCCAGCAGCGCCGGACTGATGGGGAACCCTCCTACTAAACTGTTTTTT
.,TRBV12-3/TRBV12-4,.,TRBJ2-7,CASSRDTSYEQYF,TGTGCCAGCAGCCGGGACACTTCCTACGAGCAGTACTTC
.,TRBV2,.,TRBJ1-5,CASVQESNQPQHF,TGTGCCAGCGTACAGGAGAGCAATCAGCCCCAGCATTTT
TRBD2,TRBV7-2,.,TRBJ2-5,CASSLVSSGGSETQYF,TGTGCCAGCAGCTTAGTTTCTAGCGGGGGCTCGGAGACCCAGTACTTC
.,TRBV30,.,TRBJ1-5,CAWSTGRNQPQHF,TGTGCCTGGAGTACAGGGCGCAATCAGCCCCAGCATTTT
.,TRBV12-3/TRBV12-4,.,TRBJ1-5,CASSRHNQPQHF,TGTGCCAGCAGTCGACACAATCAGCCCCAGCATTTT
TRBD2,TRBV7-8,once,TRBJ2-1,CASSLGFGGSPLNEQFF,TGTGCCAGCAGCTTAGGATTTGGCGGGAGTCCCCTAAATGAGCAGTTCTTC
.,TRBV7-9,.,TRBJ1-5,CASSFQGFNQPQHF,TGTGCCAGCAGCTTTCAGGGATTCAATCAGCCCCAGCATTTT
TRBD2,TRBV5-1,.,TRBJ2-5,CASSLTSGRGETQYF,TGCGCCAGCAGCCTAACTAGCGGGAGGGGAGAGACCCAGTACTTC
TRBD2,TRBV4-3,.,TRBJ2-7,CASSSQRGYEQYF,TGCGCCAGCAGCTCACAGCGGGGTTACGAGCAGTACTTC
TRBD2,TRBV27,.,TRBJ2-5,CASSQTGTSGKETQYF,TGTGCCAGCAGCCAAACCGGGACTAGCGGTAAAGAGACCCAGTACTTC
.,TRBV6-4,few,TRBJ1-5,CASSPGVLRPQHF,TGTGCCAGCAGCCCAGGGGTCCTGAGGCCCCAGCATTTT
TRBD1,TRBV18,.,TRBJ1-1,CASSPRQGANTEAFF,TGTGCCAGCTCACCGCGACAGGGGGCGAACACTGAAGCTTTCTTT
.,TRBV21-1,.,TRBJ2-3,CASSKEFAGNTQYF,TGTGCCAGCAGCAAAGAGTTTGCGGGGAATACGCAGTATTTT
.,TRBV11-2,.,TRBJ2-6,CASSTTDSGANVLTF,TGTGCCAGCAGCACCACAGACTCTGGGGCCAACGTCCTGACTTTC
TRBD1,TRBV5-6,.,TRBJ1-2,CASSLVYRGYGYTF,TGTGCCAGCAGCTTGGTCTACAGGGGATATGGCTACACCTTC
.,TRBV30,.,TRBJ2-5,CAWSGGVGETQYF,TGTGCCTGGAGTGGCGGGGTGGGAGAGACCCAGTACTTC
.,TRBV3-1/TRBV3-2,.,TRBJ2-7,CASSHDSYEQYF,TGTGCCAGCAGCCATGACAGTTACGAGCAGTACTTC
TRBD1,TRBV11-2,.,TRBJ1-5,CARQGQATIDMAQHF,TGTGCCAGACAGGGACAGGCCACCATCGACATGGCCCAGCATTTT
TRBD1,TRBV18,.,TRBJ2-2,CASSPIGQGATGELFF,TGTGCCAGCTCACCGATAGGACAGGGAGCAACCGGGGAGCTGTTTTTT
.,TRBV13,.,TRBJ2-2,CASSDGLAANTGELFF,TGTGCCAGCAGCGATGGACTGGCGGCGAACACCGGGGAGCTGTTTTTT
TRBD1,TRBV6-4,.,TRBJ2-3,CASSRGQGRDTQYF,TGTGCCAGCAGTAGAGGACAGGGGCGGGATACGCAGTATTTT
TRBD1,TRBV27,few,TRBJ2-5,CAIATGGAETQYF,TGTGCCATCGCCACAGGGGGCGCAGAGACCCAGTACTTC